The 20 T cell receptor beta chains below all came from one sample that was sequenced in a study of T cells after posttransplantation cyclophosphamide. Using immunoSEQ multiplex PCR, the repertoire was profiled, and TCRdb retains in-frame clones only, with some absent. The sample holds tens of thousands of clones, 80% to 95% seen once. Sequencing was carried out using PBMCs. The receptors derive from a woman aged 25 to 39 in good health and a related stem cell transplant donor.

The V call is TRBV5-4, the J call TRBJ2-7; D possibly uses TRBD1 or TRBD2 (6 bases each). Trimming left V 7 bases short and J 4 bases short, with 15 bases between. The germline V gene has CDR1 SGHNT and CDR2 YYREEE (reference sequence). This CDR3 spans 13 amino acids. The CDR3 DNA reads TGTGCCAGCGGTGGGGGGACAAGTTACGAGCAGTACTTC. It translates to CASGGGTSYEQYF.

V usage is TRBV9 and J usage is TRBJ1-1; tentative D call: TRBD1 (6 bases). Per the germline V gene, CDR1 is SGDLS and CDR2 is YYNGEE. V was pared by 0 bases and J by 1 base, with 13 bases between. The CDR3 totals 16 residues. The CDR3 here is CASSVGGARGNTEAFF. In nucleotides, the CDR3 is TGTGCCAGCAGCGTAGGGGGGGCGAGAGGGAACACTGAAGCTTTCTTT. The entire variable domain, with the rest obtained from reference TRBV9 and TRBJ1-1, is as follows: DSGVTQTPKHLITATGQRVTLRCSPRSGDLSVYWYQQSLDQGLQFLIQYYNGEERAKGNILERFSAQQFPDLHSELNLSSLELGDSALYFCASSVGGARGNTEAFFGQGTRLTVV.

The CDR3 is CASSYSWNQPQHF. The CDR3 DNA is TGTGCCAGCAGTTACTCGTGGAATCAGCCCCAGCATTTT. The chain joins TRBV6-5 to TRBJ1-5; D unresolved. Germline V CDR1 and CDR2: MNHEY, SVGAGI. This CDR3 has 13 residues. V lost 0 bases and J lost 4, with 4 bases in between.

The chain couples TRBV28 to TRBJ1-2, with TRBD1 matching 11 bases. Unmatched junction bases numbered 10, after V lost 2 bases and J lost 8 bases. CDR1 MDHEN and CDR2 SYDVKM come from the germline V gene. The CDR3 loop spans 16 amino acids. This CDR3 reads CASSLRISGTGGGYTF. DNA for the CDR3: TGTGCCAGCAGTTTACGAATATCCGGGACAGGGGGAGGCTACACCTTC.

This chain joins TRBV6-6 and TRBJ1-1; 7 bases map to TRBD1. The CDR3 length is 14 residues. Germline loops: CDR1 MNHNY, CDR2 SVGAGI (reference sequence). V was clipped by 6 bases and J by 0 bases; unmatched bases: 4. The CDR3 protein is CASSRGEMNTEAFF. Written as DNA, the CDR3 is TGTGCCAGCAGCAGGGGGGAAATGAACACTGAAGCTTTCTTT.

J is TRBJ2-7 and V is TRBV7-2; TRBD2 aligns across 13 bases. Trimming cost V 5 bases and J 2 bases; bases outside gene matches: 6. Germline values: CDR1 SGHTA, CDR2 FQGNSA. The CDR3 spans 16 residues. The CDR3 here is CASSEPGLAGAYEQYF. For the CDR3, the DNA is TGTGCCAGCAGCGAACCAGGACTAGCGGGGGCCTACGAGCAGTACTTC.

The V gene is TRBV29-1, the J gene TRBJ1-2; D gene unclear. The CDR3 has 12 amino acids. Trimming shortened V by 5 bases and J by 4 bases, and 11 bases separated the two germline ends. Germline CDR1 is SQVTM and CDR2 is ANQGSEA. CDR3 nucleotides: TGCAGCGTTCAGGATTTCTCCTATGGCTACACCTTC. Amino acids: CSVQDFSYGYTF.

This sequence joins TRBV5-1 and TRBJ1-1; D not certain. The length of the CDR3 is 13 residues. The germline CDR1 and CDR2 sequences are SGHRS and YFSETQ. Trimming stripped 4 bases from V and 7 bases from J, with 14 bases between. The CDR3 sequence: CASSPAGGIEAFF. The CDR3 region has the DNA TGCGCCAGCAGCCCGGCTGGTGGTATTGAAGCTTTCTTT.

The CDR3 DNA reads as TGTGCCAGCAGCAGCGGGGAAATACTAGATACGCAGTATTTT. This gives the protein CASSSGEILDTQYF. The V gene is TRBV9, the J gene TRBJ2-3; 7 nucleotides agree with TRBD2. The CDR3 length is 14 residues. Per germline, CDR1 SGDLS and CDR2 YYNGEE. V dropped 4 bases and J dropped 5; count of bases not matched to a gene: 7.

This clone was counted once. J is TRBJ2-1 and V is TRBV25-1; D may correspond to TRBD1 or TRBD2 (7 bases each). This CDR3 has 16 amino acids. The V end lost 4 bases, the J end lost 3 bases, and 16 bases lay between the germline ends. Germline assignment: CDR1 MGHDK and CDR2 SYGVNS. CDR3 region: CASSVRQGGGYNEQFF. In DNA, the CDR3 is TGTGCCAGCAGTGTAAGACAGGGAGGGGGCTACAATGAGCAGTTCTTC.

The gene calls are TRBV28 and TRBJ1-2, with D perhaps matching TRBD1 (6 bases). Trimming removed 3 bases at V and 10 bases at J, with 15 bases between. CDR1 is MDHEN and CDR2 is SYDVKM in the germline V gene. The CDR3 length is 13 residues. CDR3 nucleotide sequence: TGTGCCAGCAGTTTCGGGGGGGCAGATGACTACACCTTC. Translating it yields CASSFGGADDYTF.

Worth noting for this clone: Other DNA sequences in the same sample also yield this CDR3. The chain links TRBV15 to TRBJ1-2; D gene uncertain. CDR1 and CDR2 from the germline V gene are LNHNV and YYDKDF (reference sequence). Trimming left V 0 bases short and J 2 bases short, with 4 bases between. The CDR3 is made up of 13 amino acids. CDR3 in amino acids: CATSRDKNYGYTF. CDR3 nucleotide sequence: TGTGCCACCAGCAGAGATAAGAACTATGGCTACACCTTC. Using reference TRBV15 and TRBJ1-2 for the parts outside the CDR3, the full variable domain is DAMVIQNPRYQVTQFGKPVTLSCSQTLNHNVMYWYQQKSSQAPKLLFHYYDKDFNNEADTPDNFQSRRPNTSFCFLDIRSPGLGDTAMYLCATSRDKNYGYTFGSGTRLTVV.

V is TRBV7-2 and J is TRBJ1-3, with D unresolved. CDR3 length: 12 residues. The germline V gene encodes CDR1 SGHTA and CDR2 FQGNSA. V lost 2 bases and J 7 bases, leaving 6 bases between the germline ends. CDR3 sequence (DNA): TGTGCCAGCAGCTTATATACCAACACCATATATTTT. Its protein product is CASSLYTNTIYF.

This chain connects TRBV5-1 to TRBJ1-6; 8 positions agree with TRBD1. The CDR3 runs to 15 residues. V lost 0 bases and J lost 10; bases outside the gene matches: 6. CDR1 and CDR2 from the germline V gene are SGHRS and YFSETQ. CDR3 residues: CASSLGTGLVSPLHF. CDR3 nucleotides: TGCGCCAGCAGCTTGGGGACAGGGTTGGTGTCACCCCTCCACTTT.

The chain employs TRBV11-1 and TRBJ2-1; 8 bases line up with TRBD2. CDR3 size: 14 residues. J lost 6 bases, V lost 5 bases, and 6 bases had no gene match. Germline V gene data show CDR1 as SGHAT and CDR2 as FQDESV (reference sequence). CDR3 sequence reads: CASSPWTSPNEQFF. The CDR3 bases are TGTGCCAGCAGCCCCTGGACTAGCCCCAATGAGCAGTTCTTC. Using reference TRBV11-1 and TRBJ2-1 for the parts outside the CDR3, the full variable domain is EAEVAQSPRYKITEKSQAVAFWCDPISGHATLYWYRQILGQGPELLVQFQDESVVDDSQLPKDRFSAERLKGVDSTLKIQPAELGDSAMYLCASSPWTSPNEQFFGPGTRLTVL.

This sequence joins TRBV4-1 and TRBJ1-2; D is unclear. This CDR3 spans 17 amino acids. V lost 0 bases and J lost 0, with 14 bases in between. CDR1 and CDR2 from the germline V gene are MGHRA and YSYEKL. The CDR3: CASSQEGSGGANYGYTF. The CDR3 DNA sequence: TGCGCCAGCAGCCAAGAGGGGTCGGGAGGCGCTAACTATGGCTACACCTTC.

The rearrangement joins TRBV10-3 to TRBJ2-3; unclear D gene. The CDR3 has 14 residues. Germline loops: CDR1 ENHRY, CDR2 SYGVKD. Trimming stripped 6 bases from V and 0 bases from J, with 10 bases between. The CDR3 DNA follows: TGTGCCATCAGGGACGACATCAGCACAGATACGCAGTATTTT. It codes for CAIRDDISTDTQYF.

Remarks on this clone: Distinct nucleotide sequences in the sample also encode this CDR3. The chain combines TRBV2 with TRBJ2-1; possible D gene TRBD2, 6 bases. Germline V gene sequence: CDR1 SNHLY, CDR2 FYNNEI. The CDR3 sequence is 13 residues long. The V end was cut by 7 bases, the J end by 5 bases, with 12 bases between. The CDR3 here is CASTSDRHNEQFF. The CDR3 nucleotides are TGTGCCAGCACTAGCGATCGTCACAATGAGCAGTTCTTC.

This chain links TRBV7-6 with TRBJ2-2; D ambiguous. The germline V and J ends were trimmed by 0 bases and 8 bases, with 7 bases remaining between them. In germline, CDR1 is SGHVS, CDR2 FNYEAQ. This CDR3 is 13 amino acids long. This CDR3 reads CASSLASEGELFF. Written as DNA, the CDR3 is TGTGCCAGCAGCTTAGCATCCGAAGGGGAGCTGTTTTTT.

This chain's CDR3 is CASSLGGSGNTIYF. CDR3 bases: TGCGCCAGCAGCTTGGGAGGGTCCGGAAACACCATATATTTT. This rearrangement joins TRBV5-1 to TRBJ1-3; no reliable D call. The CDR3 has 14 residues. V was trimmed by 0 bases and J by 4 bases, leaving 8 bases between them. Germline CDR1 and CDR2: SGHRS and YFSETQ.